These T cell receptor beta chains were read from a single sample in a study of vaccination and CD4 T cells after COVID-19. TCRdb used MiXCR to reprocess the PCR reads, holding one entry per CDR3 protein. The sample consists of approximately 20,000 distinct CDR3 sequences, approximately 42% of them appearing once. No antigen has been identified for these receptors. The source was CD4+ T cells from blood, cultured in vitro, collected before SARS-CoV-2 vaccination. These receptors all stem from a human donor who received a COVID-19 vaccine. Each CDR3 is given with its conserved first and last residue. The order of the fields is D gene, J gene, clone size, V gene, CDR3 protein, CDR3 DNA. A D gene is named only where the DNA matches it firmly. A clone size is listed for some rows: how often the clone was seen (once, few, many), or a class if it is expanded.

- | TRBJ2-1 | few | TRBV6-2/TRBV6-3 | CASSYSNRRGGEDEQFF | TGTGCCAGCAGTTACTCGAACCGGCGGGGTGGCGAGGATGAGCAGTTCTTC
- | TRBJ1-2 | few | TRBV6-1 | CASSEAGGPYGYTF | TGTGCCAGCAGTGAAGCGGGGGGTCCCTATGGCTACACCTTC
TRBD2 | TRBJ2-2 | - | TRBV20-1 | CSASRLAGTGELFF | TGCAGTGCTAGTAGACTAGCGGGCACCGGGGAGCTGTTTTTT
TRBD2 | TRBJ2-1 | medium-sized | TRBV5-1 | CASSELLAGAYNEQFF | TGCGCCAGCAGCGAGCTCCTAGCGGGGGCTTACAATGAGCAGTTCTTC
TRBD2 | TRBJ2-5 | - | TRBV6-2/TRBV6-3 | CASRGLQGAGGEETQYF | TGTGCCAGCAGGGGCCTCCAGGGCGCGGGGGGTGAAGAGACCCAGTACTTC
- | TRBJ2-3 | few | TRBV19 | CASSLFQGDTQYF | TGTGCCAGTAGCCTATTTCAGGGAGATACGCAGTATTTT
TRBD1 | TRBJ2-7 | - | TRBV10-1 | CASSESGTGPYEQYF | TGCGCCAGCAGTGAGTCAGGGACAGGTCCCTACGAGCAGTACTTC
- | TRBJ1-2 | - | TRBV7-9 | CASSRGTGYGYTF | TGTGCCAGCAGCCGAGGTACAGGGTATGGCTACACCTTC
TRBD2 | TRBJ2-7 | - | TRBV2 | CASSLSGGRYEQYF | TGTGCCAGCAGTCTGAGCGGGGGTCGCTACGAGCAGTACTTC
TRBD2 | TRBJ2-7 | - | TRBV5-1 | CASSLEPGLAGYEQYF | TGCGCCAGCAGCTTAGAACCGGGACTAGCCGGCTACGAGCAGTACTTC
- | TRBJ1-1 | few | TRBV5-4 | CASSLDRTVAFF | TGTGCCAGCAGCTTGGACCGGACGGTAGCTTTCTTT
- | TRBJ1-1 | - | TRBV29-1 | CSVVDTWGTEAFF | TGCAGCGTTGTAGACACCTGGGGGACTGAAGCTTTCTTT
- | TRBJ2-5 | - | TRBV5-1 | CASSFRYRITGIDLETQYF | TGCGCCAGCAGCTTCCGATACCGAATAACAGGAATCGATCTAGAGACCCAGTACTTC
TRBD1 | TRBJ1-6 | few | TRBV27 | CASSLDRANSPLHF | TGTGCCAGCAGTTTAGACAGGGCCAATTCACCCCTCCACTTT
TRBD2 | TRBJ2-5 | - | TRBV7-6 | CASSPKAGLAGGQETQYF | TGTGCCAGCAGCCCAAAGGCTGGACTAGCGGGGGGGCAAGAGACCCAGTACTTC
TRBD2 | TRBJ2-3 | - | TRBV10-3 | CAISGREVSTDTQYF | TGTGCCATCAGTGGCCGGGAGGTTAGCACAGATACGCAGTATTTT
TRBD1 | TRBJ1-2 | few | TRBV5-1 | CASSSGQGMNYGYTF | TGCGCCAGCAGCTCCGGACAGGGTATGAACTATGGCTACACCTTC
- | TRBJ2-5 | - | TRBV7-9 | CASSLKDRETQYF | TGTGCCAGCAGCTTAAAGGACAGAGAGACCCAGTACTTC
TRBD1 | TRBJ2-5 | few | TRBV30 | CAWSVDRGPGETQYF | TGTGCCTGGAGTGTGGACAGGGGGCCGGGGGAGACCCAGTACTTC
- | TRBJ1-6 | - | TRBV25-1 | CASSPVGGNSPLHF | TGTGCCAGCAGTCCGGTAGGGGGGAATTCACCCCTCCACTTT
TRBD1 | TRBJ1-6 | - | TRBV25-1 | CATKPTGGNPSSPLHF | TGTGCCACTAAACCTACAGGGGGCAATCCAAGTTCACCCCTCCACTTT
- | TRBJ1-5 | few | TRBV6-5 | CASSFGGADQPQHF | TGTGCCAGCAGTTTTGGGGGGGCTGATCAGCCCCAGCATTTT
TRBD1 | TRBJ1-1 | few | TRBV12-3/TRBV12-4 | CASSPPGQGRRNTEAFF | TGTGCCAGCAGTCCCCCGGGACAGGGGCGACGGAACACTGAAGCTTTCTTT
TRBD1 | TRBJ1-2 | few | TRBV20-1 | CSARDRDGYTF | TGCAGTGCCAGGGACAGGGATGGCTACACCTTC
- | TRBJ2-7 | - | TRBV2 | CASSAYISTYEQYF | TGTGCCAGCAGCGCATATATCAGCACCTACGAGCAGTACTTC
TRBD2 | TRBJ2-7 | - | TRBV20-1 | CSATDERGGSYEQYF | TGCAGTGCTACCGATGAGCGGGGGGGCTCCTACGAGCAGTACTTC
- | TRBJ1-4 | - | TRBV7-8 | CASSLRARTSLRTNEKLFF | TGTGCCAGCAGCTTACGGGCAAGGACATCCCTCAGAACTAATGAAAAACTGTTTTTT
TRBD2 | TRBJ2-7 | - | TRBV5-6 | CASSSYGGGHEQYF | TGTGCCAGCAGCTCTTACGGGGGGGGGCACGAGCAGTACTTC
- | TRBJ1-2 | - | TRBV2 | CAESRSYGYTF | TGTGCTGAAAGTAGATCCTATGGCTACACCTTC
TRBD2 | TRBJ2-3 | once | TRBV5-4 | CASSFGLATQYF | TGTGCCAGCAGCTTCGGACTAGCGACGCAGTATTTT
- | TRBJ2-2 | - | TRBV19 | CASSRGSNTGELFF | TGTGCCAGTAGTCGCGGCTCAAACACCGGGGAGCTGTTTTTT
- | TRBJ2-1 | - | TRBV20-1 | CSAGGVGEQFF | TGCAGTGCAGGCGGGGTTGGTGAGCAGTTCTTC
- | TRBJ2-5 | - | TRBV9 | CASSVLEAGQETQYF | TGTGCCAGCAGCGTATTAGAAGCGGGCCAAGAGACCCAGTACTTC
- | TRBJ1-3 | once | TRBV5-1 | CASSPGQRSGNTIYF | TGCGCCAGCAGCCCCGGACAGCGCTCTGGAAACACCATATATTTT
TRBD1 | TRBJ1-2 | - | TRBV7-8 | CASSSGGQGTNYGYTF | TGTGCCAGCAGCTCTGGGGGACAGGGCACAAACTATGGCTACACCTTC
- | TRBJ2-2 | - | TRBV30 | CAWSVQGSGGELFF | TGTGCCTGGAGTGTACAAGGGTCCGGCGGGGAGCTGTTTTTT
- | TRBJ1-1 | - | TRBV6-2/TRBV6-3 | CASSYYGPRSMNTEAFF | TGTGCCAGCAGTTACTACGGCCCCAGATCGATGAACACTGAAGCTTTCTTT
- | TRBJ2-7 | - | TRBV6-1 | CASSATYEQYF | TGTGCCAGCAGTGCAACCTACGAGCAGTACTTC
TRBD1 | TRBJ1-2 | - | TRBV6-5 | CASSSGTGGGGYTF | TGTGCCAGCAGTTCTGGGACAGGGGGCGGGGGCTACACCTTC
TRBD1 | TRBJ2-3 | - | TRBV7-2 | CASSLRQQGAQSDTQYF | TGTGCCAGCAGCCTAAGACAACAGGGGGCTCAATCAGATACGCAGTATTTT
- | TRBJ2-5 | - | TRBV5-1 | CASSPTRETQYF | TGCGCCAGCAGCCCAACTCGGGAGACCCAGTACTTC
- | TRBJ1-3 | few | TRBV21-1 | CASSIGGGAETIYF | TGTGCCAGCAGCATAGGGGGGGGTGCCGAAACCATATATTTT
TRBD1 | TRBJ1-2 | - | TRBV29-1 | CSVTGKGYTF | TGCAGCGTGACAGGGAAAGGCTACACCTTC
TRBD2 | TRBJ2-3 | once | TRBV5-5 | CASSTAGGTDTQYF | TGTGCCAGCAGCACCGCGGGGGGCACAGATACGCAGTATTTT
TRBD1 | TRBJ1-3 | - | TRBV10-3 | CAISERGLGNTIYF | TGTGCCATCAGTGAGAGGGGGCTAGGAAACACCATATATTTT
- | TRBJ2-3 | few | TRBV7-2 | CASSLSSVGTDTQYF | TGTGCCAGCAGCTTATCTTCAGTCGGGACAGATACGCAGTATTTT
TRBD1 | TRBJ1-1 | - | TRBV7-2 | CASRPRDRETAFF | TGTGCCAGCAGGCCCCGGGACAGGGAGACGGCTTTCTTT
TRBD2 | TRBJ2-1 | - | TRBV20-1 | CSASSAGISYNEQFF | TGCAGTGCTAGTTCAGCGGGGATCTCCTACAATGAGCAGTTCTTC
- | TRBJ2-3 | large | TRBV29-1 | CSVDSSDTQYF | TGCAGCGTTGACAGTTCAGATACGCAGTATTTT
- | TRBJ1-1 | - | TRBV27 | CASSLAGSTEAFF | TGTGCCAGCAGTTTAGCAGGGAGCACTGAAGCTTTCTTT
TRBD2 | TRBJ2-7 | - | TRBV10-1 | CASSHSGGDSYEQYF | TGCGCCAGCAGCCATAGCGGGGGGGATTCCTACGAGCAGTACTTC
TRBD1 | TRBJ1-5 | few | TRBV27 | CASRGQGGGQPQHF | TGTGCCAGCAGGGGACAGGGGGGTGGTCAGCCCCAGCATTTT
TRBD1 | TRBJ2-2 | - | TRBV7-6 | CASSSWTGKNTGELFF | TGTGCCAGCAGCTCCTGGACAGGGAAGAACACCGGGGAGCTGTTTTTT
- | TRBJ1-5 | - | TRBV19 | CASKNEEHSNQPQHF | TGTGCCAGTAAAAACGAGGAACACAGCAATCAGCCCCAGCATTTT
- | TRBJ2-7 | - | TRBV10-3 | CAIGGPTTPEQYF | TGTGCCATCGGGGGACCCACCACTCCCGAGCAGTACTTC
- | TRBJ1-2 | - | TRBV5-6 | CASSLGAGAGIYGYTF | TGTGCCAGCTCCCTGGGGGCCGGGGCGGGCATCTATGGCTACACCTTT